At least ten counts were recorded for the clone carrying this T cell receptor beta chain. The antigen is unknown. Tagging with unique molecular identifiers was applied to individual cDNA molecules. In TCRdb, the 5' RACE reads were re-called with MiXCR into one record per CDR3 protein. Counted here are 65,000 to 85,000 distinct CDR3 sequences, 9% to 10% occurring once; the ten biggest clones make up about 14%. The sample is drawn from a study of early T cells in non-severe SARS-CoV-2 infection. Findings and caveats of the study: Matching with VDJdb favored anti-spike CD8 responses (missing private and CD4 specificities).

The sample in question was whole blood, obtained at baseline. This TCR was sampled from an adult who was a healthcare worker with PCR-confirmed SARS-CoV-2 infection or an uninfected control (not recorded which).

CDR3 DNA sequence: TGTGCCATCAGTGGGACAGGAAGGGCACAAGAGACCCAGTACTTC. Residues: CAISGTGRAQETQYF. The chain has TRBV10-3 and TRBJ2-5, with TRBD1 matching 7 bases. Germline CDR1 and CDR2: ENHRY and SYGVKD. Trimming cost V 4 bases and J 2 bases; bases outside gene matches: 7. This CDR3 contains 15 residues.